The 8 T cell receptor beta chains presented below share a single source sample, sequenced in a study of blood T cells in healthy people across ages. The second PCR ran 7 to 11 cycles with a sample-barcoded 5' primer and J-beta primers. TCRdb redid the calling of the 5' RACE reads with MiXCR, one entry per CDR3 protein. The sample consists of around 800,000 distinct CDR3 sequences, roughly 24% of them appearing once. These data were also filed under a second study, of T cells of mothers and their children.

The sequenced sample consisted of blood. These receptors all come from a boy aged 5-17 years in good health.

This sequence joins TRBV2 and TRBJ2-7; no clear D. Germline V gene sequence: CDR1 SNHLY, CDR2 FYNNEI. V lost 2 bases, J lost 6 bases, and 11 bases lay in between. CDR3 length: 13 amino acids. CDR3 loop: CASSEWAKSEQYF. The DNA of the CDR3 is TGTGCCAGCAGTGAATGGGCGAAATCCGAGCAGTACTTC.

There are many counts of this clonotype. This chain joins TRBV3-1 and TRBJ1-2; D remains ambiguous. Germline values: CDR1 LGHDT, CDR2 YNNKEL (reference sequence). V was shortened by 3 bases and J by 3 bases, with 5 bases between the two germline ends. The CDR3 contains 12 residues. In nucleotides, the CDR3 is TGTGCCAGCAGCCATTCAGACTATGGCTACACCTTC. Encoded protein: CASSHSDYGYTF.

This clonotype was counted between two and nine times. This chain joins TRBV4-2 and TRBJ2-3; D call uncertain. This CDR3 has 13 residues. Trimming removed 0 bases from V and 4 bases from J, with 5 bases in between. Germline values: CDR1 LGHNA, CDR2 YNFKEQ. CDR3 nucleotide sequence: TGTGCCAGCAGCCAAGATGGGCCAGATACGCAGTATTTT. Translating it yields CASSQDGPDTQYF.

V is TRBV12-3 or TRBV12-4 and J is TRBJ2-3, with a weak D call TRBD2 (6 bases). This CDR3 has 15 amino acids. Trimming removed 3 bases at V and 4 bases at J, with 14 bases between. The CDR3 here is CASSFGLSDSDTQYF. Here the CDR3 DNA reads TGTGCCAGCAGTTTCGGACTAAGCGATTCAGATACGCAGTATTTT.

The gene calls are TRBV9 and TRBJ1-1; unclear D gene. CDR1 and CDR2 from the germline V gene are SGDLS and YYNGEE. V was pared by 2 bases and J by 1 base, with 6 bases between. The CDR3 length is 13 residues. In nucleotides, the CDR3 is TGTGCCAGCAGCGTCACTGAGAACACTGAAGCTTTCTTT. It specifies CASSVTENTEAFF.

CDR3 in amino acids: CAIIAGTGVNNEQFF. The CDR3 DNA follows: TGTGCCATCATTGCCGGGACAGGGGTTAACAATGAGCAGTTCTTC. J is TRBJ2-1 and V is TRBV10-3; 10 nucleotides agree with TRBD1. Germline CDR1 reads ENHRY; CDR2 reads SYGVKD. The length of the CDR3 is 15 residues. V dropped 7 bases and J dropped 5; count of bases not matched to a gene: 8.

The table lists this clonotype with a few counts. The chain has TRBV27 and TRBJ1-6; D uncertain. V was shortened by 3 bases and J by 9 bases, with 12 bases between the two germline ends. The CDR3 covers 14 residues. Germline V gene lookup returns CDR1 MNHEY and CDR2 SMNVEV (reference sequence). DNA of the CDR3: TGTGCCAGCAGTTTTAAGGGAATTAGTTCACCCCTCCACTTT. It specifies CASSFKGISSPLHF.

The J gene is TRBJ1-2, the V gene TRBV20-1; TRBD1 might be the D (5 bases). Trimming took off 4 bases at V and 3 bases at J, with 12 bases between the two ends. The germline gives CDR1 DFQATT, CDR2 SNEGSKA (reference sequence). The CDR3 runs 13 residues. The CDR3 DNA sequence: TGCAGTGCTAAGAAGGGGTGGGACTATGGCTACACCTTC. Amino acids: CSAKKGWDYGYTF.